This is a list of T cell receptor beta chains from one sample in a study of blood T cells in healthy people across ages. From the 5' RACE reads, TCRdb called clonotypes with MiXCR, one entry per CDR3 protein. This table holds about 770,000 distinct CDR3 sequences, under 45% found once. Sequences were obtained from blood. These receptors were collected from a man aged 55-75 years in good health. Each CDR3 is given with its conserved first and last residue. A D gene is named only where the DNA matches it firmly. Clone size is stated in some rows and not others, as once, few, many or a class when expanded.

d_gene	abundance	v_gene	j_gene	CDR3aa	CDR3nt
-	-	TRBV29-1	TRBJ1-1	CSVDDRNTEAFF	TGCAGCGTTGACGACAGGAACACTGAAGCTTTCTTT
TRBD1	-	TRBV5-1	TRBJ2-4	CASSLGTGYLNIQYF	TGCGCCAGCAGCCTAGGGACAGGTTATTTAAACATTCAGTACTTC
-	-	TRBV7-2	TRBJ2-7	CASSLGRRVEQYF	TGTGCCAGCAGCTTAGGCAGGCGGGTCGAGCAGTACTTC
-	-	TRBV20-1	TRBJ1-5	CSARDRGRYSNQPQHF	TGCAGTGCTAGAGATCGGGGCAGGTATAGCAATCAGCCCCAGCATTTT
-	-	TRBV28	TRBJ2-1	CATREYNEQFF	TGTGCCACCAGGGAGTACAATGAGCAGTTCTTC
-	-	TRBV11-2	TRBJ2-5	CASSLDHSGREYF	TGTGCCAGCAGCTTAGATCACAGCGGTCGGGAGTACTTC
TRBD1	few	TRBV19	TRBJ1-2	CASSVPGQGGGYTF	TGTGCCAGTAGTGTCCCGGGACAGGGTGGTGGCTACACCTTC
-	-	TRBV10-2	TRBJ2-1	CASRTMGGGETQFF	TGCGCCAGCAGGACAATGGGGGGAGGCGAGACCCAGTTCTTC
-	few	TRBV7-7	TRBJ2-5	CASSETGSGETQYF	TGTGCCAGCAGCGAAACAGGGAGTGGGGAGACCCAGTACTTC
-	few	TRBV7-2	TRBJ2-3	CASSLTPMFTDTQYF	TGTGCCAGCAGCTTAACCCCCATGTTTACAGATACGCAGTATTTT
-	-	TRBV3-1	TRBJ2-7	CASSQDRISYEQYF	TGTGCCAGCAGCCAAGATCGAATCTCCTACGAGCAGTACTTC
-	-	TRBV5-1	TRBJ2-1	CASSWASGTPEYNEQFF	TGCGCCAGCAGCTGGGCTTCCGGGACCCCGGAGTACAATGAGCAGTTCTTC
-	-	TRBV25-1	TRBJ2-3	CASSEALTTDTRYF	TGTGCCAGCAGTGAAGCCCTAACCACAGATACGCGGTATTTT
TRBD2	-	TRBV20-1	TRBJ2-3	CSASEPSGLTDTQYF	TGCAGTGCTAGTGAGCCTAGCGGACTCACAGATACGCAGTATTTT
TRBD2	few	TRBV5-1	TRBJ2-2	CASSFGGDLNTGELFF	TGCGCCAGCAGCTTTGGGGGGGATCTGAACACCGGGGAGCTGTTTTTT
TRBD2	-	TRBV20-1	TRBJ2-7	CSARDFTSGGASYNEQYF	TGCAGTGCTAGAGATTTCACCAGCGGGGGGGCTTCCTACAATGAGCAGTACTTC
-	-	TRBV7-2	TRBJ2-5	CASSFDEETQYF	TGTGCCAGCAGCTTCGACGAAGAGACCCAGTACTTC